The rows below give T cell receptor beta chains drawn from one sample of a study of T cells in Graves' hyperthyroidism and ophthalmopathy. TCRdb reprocessed the multiplex PCR reads via MiXCR and lists one record per CDR3 protein. This table has around 600,000 distinct CDR3 sequences, more than 15% appearing once. What was sequenced was blood. Source of these receptors: a woman in her thirties or forties with Graves' ophthalmopathy. Both conserved end residues are part of each CDR3. The order of the fields is CDR3 protein, CDR3 DNA, CDR3 length, V gene, clone size, J gene, D gene. A D gene is named only where the DNA matches it firmly. Clone size is not always given. Where it is, it says once, few, many or a class for expanded clones.

CDR3aa: CASSLRMTDEQFF; CDR3nt: TGTGCCAGCAGCTTAAGGATGACGGATGAGCAGTTCTTC; len: 13; v_gene: TRBV7-3; abundance: few; j_gene: TRBJ2-1; d_gene: NA
CDR3aa: CSGKGGRENIQYF; CDR3nt: TGCAGTGGCAAGGGAGGGCGGGAAAACATTCAGTACTTC; len: 13; v_gene: TRBV20-1; abundance: few; j_gene: TRBJ2-4; d_gene: TRBD2
CDR3aa: CASSLSRGFGSVDQPQHF; CDR3nt: TGTGCCAGCAGTTTATCCCGGGGGTTCGGCTCCGTAGATCAGCCCCAGCATTTT; len: 18; v_gene: TRBV28; abundance: few; j_gene: TRBJ1-5; d_gene: NA
CDR3aa: CAISWNYGYTF; CDR3nt: TGTGCCATCTCTTGGAACTATGGCTACACCTTC; len: 11; v_gene: TRBV10-3; abundance: NA; j_gene: TRBJ1-2; d_gene: NA
CDR3aa: CASSLGPTPRPYSEQFF; CDR3nt: TGTGCCAGCAGTTTAGGGCCAACCCCCCGTCCTTACAGTGAGCAGTTCTTC; len: 17; v_gene: TRBV12-3/TRBV12-4; abundance: NA; j_gene: TRBJ2-1; d_gene: NA
CDR3aa: CSARDQGETQYF; CDR3nt: TGCAGTGCTAGAGATCAAGGGGAGACCCAGTACTTC; len: 12; v_gene: TRBV20-1; abundance: NA; j_gene: TRBJ2-5; d_gene: NA
CDR3aa: CASSPWERGDYGYTF; CDR3nt: TGTGCCAGCAGCCCATGGGAGAGGGGCGATTATGGCTACACCTTC; len: 15; v_gene: TRBV7-2; abundance: NA; j_gene: TRBJ1-2; d_gene: NA
CDR3aa: CASSSRSSRQFF; CDR3nt: TGTGCCAGCAGCTCTCGCTCTAGCCGGCAGTTCTTC; len: 12; v_gene: TRBV7-9; abundance: few; j_gene: TRBJ2-1; d_gene: NA
CDR3aa: CASSIRGGAADTQYF; CDR3nt: TGCGCCAGCAGCATTCGCGGGGGGGCAGCAGATACGCAGTATTTT; len: 15; v_gene: TRBV4-1; abundance: few; j_gene: TRBJ2-3; d_gene: TRBD2
CDR3aa: CASSESRGSYNEQFF; CDR3nt: TGCGCCAGCAGTGAGTCGCGGGGCTCCTACAATGAGCAGTTCTTC; len: 15; v_gene: TRBV10-1; abundance: few; j_gene: TRBJ2-1; d_gene: NA
CDR3aa: CASRLAMRNEQYF; CDR3nt: TGTGCCAGCAGACTAGCGATGAGGAACGAGCAGTACTTC; len: 13; v_gene: TRBV28; abundance: many; j_gene: TRBJ2-7; d_gene: TRBD2
CDR3aa: CASSLYGEAYEQYF; CDR3nt: TGCGCCAGCAGCTTGTATGGGGAGGCCTACGAGCAGTACTTC; len: 14; v_gene: TRBV5-1; abundance: NA; j_gene: TRBJ2-7; d_gene: NA
CDR3aa: CASSPQGDISYNEQFF; CDR3nt: TGTGCCAGCAGCCCACAAGGGGACATCTCCTACAATGAGCAGTTCTTC; len: 16; v_gene: TRBV5-6; abundance: few; j_gene: TRBJ2-1; d_gene: NA
CDR3aa: CASSQDAQAVANTDTQYF; CDR3nt: TGTGCCAGCAGCCAAGACGCGCAAGCCGTAGCGAACACAGATACGCAGTATTTT; len: 18; v_gene: TRBV3-1; abundance: many; j_gene: TRBJ2-3; d_gene: NA
CDR3aa: CASSLGLRYEQYF; CDR3nt: TGTGCCAGCAGTTTGGGACTCCGCTACGAGCAGTACTTC; len: 13; v_gene: TRBV12-3/TRBV12-4; abundance: many; j_gene: TRBJ2-7; d_gene: NA
CDR3aa: CASSYSGGLVYEQYF; CDR3nt: TGTGCCAGCAGTTACTCTGGCGGACTAGTCTACGAGCAGTACTTC; len: 15; v_gene: TRBV6-6; abundance: NA; j_gene: TRBJ2-7; d_gene: TRBD2
CDR3aa: CASSNAAGTDYGYTF; CDR3nt: TGTGCCAGCAGCAATGCAGCCGGGACGGACTATGGCTACACCTTC; len: 15; v_gene: TRBV7-9; abundance: NA; j_gene: TRBJ1-2; d_gene: NA
CDR3aa: CASSEWQTPDSYSNQPQHF; CDR3nt: TGTGCCAGCAGTGAATGGCAGACACCCGATTCATATAGCAATCAGCCCCAGCATTTT; len: 19; v_gene: TRBV2; abundance: NA; j_gene: TRBJ1-5; d_gene: NA
CDR3aa: CASSPLQIGIYYGYTF; CDR3nt: TGTGCCAGCAGCCCGCTACAGATCGGTATTTACTATGGCTACACCTTC; len: 16; v_gene: TRBV7-9; abundance: NA; j_gene: TRBJ1-2; d_gene: NA
CDR3aa: CSVVKGRQGAGYEQYF; CDR3nt: TGCAGCGTGGTTAAAGGGAGACAGGGGGCAGGTTACGAGCAGTACTTC; len: 16; v_gene: TRBV29-1; abundance: many; j_gene: TRBJ2-7; d_gene: TRBD1
CDR3aa: CATRRTQGLRKETQYF; CDR3nt: TGTGCCACCCGCAGGACCCAGGGGCTAAGAAAAGAGACCCAGTACTTC; len: 16; v_gene: TRBV15; abundance: NA; j_gene: TRBJ2-5; d_gene: NA
CDR3aa: CASSGLAGDREGTGELFF; CDR3nt: TGTGCCAGCAGTGGACTAGCGGGAGATAGGGAGGGCACCGGGGAGCTGTTTTTT; len: 18; v_gene: TRBV2; abundance: NA; j_gene: TRBJ2-2; d_gene: TRBD2
CDR3aa: CASSSALDSSNQPQHF; CDR3nt: TGTGCCAGCAGCTCCGCCCTAGACAGTAGCAATCAGCCCCAGCATTTT; len: 16; v_gene: TRBV7-3; abundance: many; j_gene: TRBJ1-5; d_gene: NA
CDR3aa: CASSLSPLAGGTKTQYF; CDR3nt: TGTGCCAGCAGCTTATCCCCCTTAGCAGGGGGCACGAAGACCCAGTACTTC; len: 17; v_gene: TRBV11-2; abundance: many; j_gene: TRBJ2-5; d_gene: TRBD1
CDR3aa: CASSQIYNSPLHF; CDR3nt: TGTGCCAGCAGCCAGATTTATAATTCACCCCTCCACTTT; len: 13; v_gene: TRBV3-1; abundance: NA; j_gene: TRBJ1-6; d_gene: NA
CDR3aa: CASSPRTGSYRDTEAFF; CDR3nt: TGTGCCAGCTCACCAAGGACAGGGTCCTACCGGGACACTGAAGCTTTCTTT; len: 17; v_gene: TRBV18; abundance: NA; j_gene: TRBJ1-1; d_gene: TRBD1
CDR3aa: CASSSPDRGHEQYF; CDR3nt: TGTGCCAGCAGCTCGCCGGACAGGGGCCACGAGCAGTACTTC; len: 14; v_gene: TRBV7-8; abundance: many; j_gene: TRBJ2-7; d_gene: TRBD1
CDR3aa: CSASPTGLRSTEAFF; CDR3nt: TGCAGTGCGAGCCCAACGGGGCTTCGAAGCACTGAAGCTTTCTTT; len: 15; v_gene: TRBV20-1; abundance: few; j_gene: TRBJ1-1; d_gene: NA
CDR3aa: CASSWGRNYGYTF; CDR3nt: TGCGCCAGCAGCTGGGGGCGGAACTATGGCTACACCTTC; len: 13; v_gene: TRBV5-1; abundance: NA; j_gene: TRBJ1-2; d_gene: NA
CDR3aa: CASSRQGDGANVLTF; CDR3nt: TGTGCCAGCAGCAGACAGGGGGACGGGGCCAACGTCCTGACTTTC; len: 15; v_gene: TRBV5-4; abundance: few; j_gene: TRBJ2-6; d_gene: TRBD1
CDR3aa: CSARPPGLAGNEQFF; CDR3nt: TGCAGTGCTAGACCCCCGGGACTAGCTGGCAATGAGCAGTTCTTC; len: 15; v_gene: TRBV20-1; abundance: many; j_gene: TRBJ2-1; d_gene: TRBD2
CDR3aa: CASSTTGGNGYTF; CDR3nt: TGTGCCAGCAGTACCACAGGGGGCAATGGCTACACCTTC; len: 13; v_gene: TRBV6-1; abundance: NA; j_gene: TRBJ1-2; d_gene: TRBD1
CDR3aa: CSARDYGAGYEQYF; CDR3nt: TGCAGTGCTAGAGATTACGGGGCCGGCTACGAGCAGTACTTC; len: 14; v_gene: TRBV20-1; abundance: NA; j_gene: TRBJ2-7; d_gene: NA
CDR3aa: CSARGGVWNSPLHF; CDR3nt: TGCAGTGCTAGAGGGGGAGTCTGGAATTCACCCCTCCACTTT; len: 14; v_gene: TRBV20-1; abundance: many; j_gene: TRBJ1-6; d_gene: NA
CDR3aa: CATSRAGTGREKLFF; CDR3nt: TGTGCCACCAGCAGAGCCGGGACAGGGAGGGAAAAACTGTTTTTT; len: 15; v_gene: TRBV15; abundance: few; j_gene: TRBJ1-4; d_gene: TRBD1
CDR3aa: CSVLGDRESDTQYF; CDR3nt: TGCAGCGTTCTTGGGGACAGGGAGTCAGATACGCAGTATTTT; len: 14; v_gene: TRBV29-1; abundance: few; j_gene: TRBJ2-3; d_gene: TRBD1
CDR3aa: CASSYYPPPNTGELFF; CDR3nt: TGTGCCAGCAGTTACTACCCACCGCCGAACACCGGGGAGCTGTTTTTT; len: 16; v_gene: TRBV6-5; abundance: few; j_gene: TRBJ2-2; d_gene: NA
CDR3aa: CSAREAGGQGLTYEQYF; CDR3nt: TGCAGTGCTAGAGAGGCGGGAGGACAGGGCTTAACATACGAGCAGTACTTC; len: 17; v_gene: TRBV20-1; abundance: many; j_gene: TRBJ2-7; d_gene: NA
CDR3aa: CASSESLGTREKLFF; CDR3nt: TGTGCCAGCAGTGAATCTTTAGGGACACGTGAAAAACTGTTTTTT; len: 15; v_gene: TRBV2; abundance: many; j_gene: TRBJ1-4; d_gene: NA